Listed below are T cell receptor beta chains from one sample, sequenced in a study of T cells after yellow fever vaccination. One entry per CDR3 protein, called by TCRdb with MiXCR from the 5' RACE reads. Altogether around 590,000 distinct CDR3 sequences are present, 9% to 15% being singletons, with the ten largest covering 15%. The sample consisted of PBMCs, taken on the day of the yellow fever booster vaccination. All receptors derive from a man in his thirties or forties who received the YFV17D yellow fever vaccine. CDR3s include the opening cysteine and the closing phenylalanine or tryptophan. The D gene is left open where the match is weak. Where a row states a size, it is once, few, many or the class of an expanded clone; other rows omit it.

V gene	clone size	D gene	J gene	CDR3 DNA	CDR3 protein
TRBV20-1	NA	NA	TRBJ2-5	TGCAGTGCTAGTAGCCCGGTTTTGGAGACCCAGTACTTC	CSASSPVLETQYF
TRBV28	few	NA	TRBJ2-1	TGTGCCAGCAGTTTCCGGGGGACTTTTCGGAACAATGAGCAGTTCTTC	CASSFRGTFRNNEQFF
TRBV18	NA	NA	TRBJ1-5	TGTGCCAGCTCACCGCAGGTAAATCAGCCCCAGCATTTT	CASSPQVNQPQHF
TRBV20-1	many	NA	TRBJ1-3	TGCAGTGCTAGCTCTGGAAACACCATATATTTT	CSASSGNTIYF
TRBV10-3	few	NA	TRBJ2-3	TGTGCCATCAAGGGTCCAGGGAACGCAGATACGCAGTATTTT	CAIKGPGNADTQYF
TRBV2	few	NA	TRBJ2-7	TGTGCCAGCACTTTAAGTAGTGGCAGCTCCTACGAGCAGTACTTC	CASTLSSGSSYEQYF
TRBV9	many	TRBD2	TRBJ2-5	TGTGCCAGCAGCGTATCCCCACAGCGGGAGATGCAGACCCAGTACTTC	CASSVSPQREMQTQYF
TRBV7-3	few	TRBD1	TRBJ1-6	TGTGCCAGCAGCTCGACAGGGGGAGGTTATTCACCCCTCCACTTT	CASSSTGGGYSPLHF
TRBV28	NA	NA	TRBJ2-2	TGTGCCAGCTTACAGGGCTCCAGCACCGGGGAGCTGTTTTTT	CASLQGSSTGELFF
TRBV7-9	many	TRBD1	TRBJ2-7	TGTGCCAGCAGCTCACCGGGACAGGGGGCCTACGAGCAGTACTTC	CASSSPGQGAYEQYF
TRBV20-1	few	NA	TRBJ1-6	TGCAGTGCTAGAGCGGAACAGCTCAATTCACCCCTCCACTTT	CSARAEQLNSPLHF
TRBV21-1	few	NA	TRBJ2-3	TGTGCCAGCAGCAAATGGGGGAGAGTCACAGATACGCAGTATTTT	CASSKWGRVTDTQYF
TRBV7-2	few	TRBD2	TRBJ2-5	TGTGCCAGCAGGGTGGGGGTTAGCGGGACATGGGTAGAGACCCAGTACTTC	CASRVGVSGTWVETQYF
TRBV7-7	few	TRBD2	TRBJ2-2	TGTGCCAGCAGAGTACTAGCGGGATCCGGGGAGCTGTTTTTT	CASRVLAGSGELFF
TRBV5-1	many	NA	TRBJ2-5	TGCGCCAGCGATACGGGGACGGCGGGAGAGACCCAGTACTTC	CASDTGTAGETQYF
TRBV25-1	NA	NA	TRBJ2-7	TGTGCCAGCAGTGAATCCGGGGCGCGGCAGTACTTC	CASSESGARQYF
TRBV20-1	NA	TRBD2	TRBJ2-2	TGCAGTGCTAGGATCCGCGGGAGGGCCGGCGGGGAGCTGTTTTTT	CSARIRGRAGGELFF
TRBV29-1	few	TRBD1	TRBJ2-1	TGCAGCGCCAAGGACAGGGGCCCTTTCAATGAGCAGTTCTTC	CSAKDRGPFNEQFF
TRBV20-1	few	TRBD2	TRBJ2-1	TGCAGTGCGTCAGCGGGAGCGTACAATGAGCAGTTCTTC	CSASAGAYNEQFF
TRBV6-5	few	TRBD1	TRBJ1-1	TGTGCCAGCAGTTACCATATGACAGGGGGTAGGAACACTGAAGCTTTCTTT	CASSYHMTGGRNTEAFF
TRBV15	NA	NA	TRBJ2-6	TGTGCCACCAGCAGGCGGTTCTCTGGGGCCAACGTCCTGACTTTC	CATSRRFSGANVLTF
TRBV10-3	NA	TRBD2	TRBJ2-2	TGTGCCATCCGGACGGGAGGGAACACCGGGGAGCTGTTTTTT	CAIRTGGNTGELFF
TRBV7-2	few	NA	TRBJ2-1	TGTGCCAGCAGCTTAGCGACGGGAGCGATACACAATGAGCAGTTCTTC	CASSLATGAIHNEQFF
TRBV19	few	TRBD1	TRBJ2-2	TGTGCCAGTAGTACATACAGGGGCTCGAACACCGGGGAGCTGTTTTTT	CASSTYRGSNTGELFF
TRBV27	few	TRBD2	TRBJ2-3	TGTGCCAGCAGTCTACTAGCGGGAGTTTCCACAGATACGCAGTATTTT	CASSLLAGVSTDTQYF
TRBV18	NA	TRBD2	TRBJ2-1	TGTGCCAGCTCACCGGCGGGAGGCGCATACAATGAGCAGTTCTTC	CASSPAGGAYNEQFF
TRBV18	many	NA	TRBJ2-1	TGTGCCAGCTCACCAACCCGGGGTGAGCAGTTCTTC	CASSPTRGEQFF
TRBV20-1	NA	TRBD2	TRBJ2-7	TGCAGTGCAACTTTAGCGGGAGGGATCGGCTACGAGCAGTACTTC	CSATLAGGIGYEQYF
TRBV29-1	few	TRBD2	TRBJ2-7	TGCAGCGTTGGGAGACTAGCGGGGTCCTACGAGCAGTACTTC	CSVGRLAGSYEQYF
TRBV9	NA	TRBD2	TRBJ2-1	TGTGCCAGCAGCGTCCGCGGGAGTGACAATGAGCAGTTCTTC	CASSVRGSDNEQFF
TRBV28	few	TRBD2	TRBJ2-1	TGTGCCAGCAGTTTAGCCCCTGCGGGAGTGAGGCGCGGTGAGCAGTTCTTC	CASSLAPAGVRRGEQFF
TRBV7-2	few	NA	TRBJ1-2	TGTGCCAGCAGCTTACGCTGGGGGGACTATGGCTACACCTTC	CASSLRWGDYGYTF
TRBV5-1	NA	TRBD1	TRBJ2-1	TGCGCCAGCAGTTTGGGACAGGGGGCGATTGATGAGCAGTTCTTC	CASSLGQGAIDEQFF
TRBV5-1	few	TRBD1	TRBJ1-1	TGCGCCAGCAGCTTTCAGGGGGCCACTGAAGCTTTCTTT	CASSFQGATEAFF
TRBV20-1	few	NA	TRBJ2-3	TGCAGTGCTAGAGATCCCCGGGTCGACGTCGATACGCAGTATTTT	CSARDPRVDVDTQYF
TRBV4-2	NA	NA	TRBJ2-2	TGTGCCAGCAGCCCAATCCAGGGGATCGGCTGGATCGACACCGGGGAGCTGTTTTTT	CASSPIQGIGWIDTGELFF
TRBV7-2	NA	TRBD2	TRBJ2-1	TGTGCCAGCAGCCGGACTAGCGGGATCTATGAGCAGTTCTTC	CASSRTSGIYEQFF
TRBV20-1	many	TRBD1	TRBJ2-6	TGCAGTGCGATCCCTCAGGGGGCTGGGGCCAACGTCCTGACTTTC	CSAIPQGAGANVLTF
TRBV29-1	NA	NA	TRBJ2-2	TGCAGCGTTGGACCTGAAACTGGGCTGTTTTTT	CSVGPETGLFF
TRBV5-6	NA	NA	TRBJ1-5	TGTGCCAGCAACCCCGCAGGGCCTTATAGCAATCAGCCCCAGCATTTT	CASNPAGPYSNQPQHF
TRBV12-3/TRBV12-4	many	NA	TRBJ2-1	TGTGCCAGCAGTTTCTATCTAGGGCGCAATGAGCAGTTCTTC	CASSFYLGRNEQFF
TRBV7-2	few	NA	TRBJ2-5	TGTGCCAGCAGCTTAGCCGGGGCCCAGGTTGAGACCCAGTACTTC	CASSLAGAQVETQYF
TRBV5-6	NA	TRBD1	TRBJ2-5	TGTGCCAGCAGCTCCCCGACAGGGGGAGTTGGAGAGACCCAGTACTTC	CASSSPTGGVGETQYF
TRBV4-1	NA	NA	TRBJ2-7	TGCGCCAGCAGCCAAGGGGACGCCTCCTACGAGCAGTACTTC	CASSQGDASYEQYF
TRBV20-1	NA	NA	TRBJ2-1	TGCAGTGCTAGCGGGAAGGACTCCTACAATGAGCAGTTCTTC	CSASGKDSYNEQFF
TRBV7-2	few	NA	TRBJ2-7	TGTGCCAGCAGCTTAGGGGGGGCGTGGGTCGAGCAGTACTTC	CASSLGGAWVEQYF
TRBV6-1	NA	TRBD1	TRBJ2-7	TGTGCCAGCAGTCGCCAGGGGGCTTTAATCTACGAGCAGTACTTC	CASSRQGALIYEQYF
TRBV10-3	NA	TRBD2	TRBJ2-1	TGTGCCATCAGTGGATCCGGGACTAGCGGGAGGGGTGAGCAGTTCTTC	CAISGSGTSGRGEQFF
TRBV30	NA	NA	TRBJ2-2	TGTGCCTGGAGGTGGGGTTACACCGGGGAGCTGTTTTTT	CAWRWGYTGELFF
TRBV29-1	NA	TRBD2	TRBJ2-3	TGCAGCGTTGAAGACCTCCTAGCGGGAGGCCCCGCTCCCGGCACAGATACGCAGTATTTT	CSVEDLLAGGPAPGTDTQYF
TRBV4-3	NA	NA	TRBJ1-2	TGCGCCAGCAGCCATCCCGGCACAGGCCTCTATGGCTACACCTTC	CASSHPGTGLYGYTF
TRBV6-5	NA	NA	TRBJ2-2	TGTGCCAGCAGTAACCGGGACTTCCGAGGCGGGGAGCTGTTTTTT	CASSNRDFRGGELFF
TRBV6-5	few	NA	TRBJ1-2	TGTGCCAGCAGTTATACCTCAACTAACTATGGCTACACCTTC	CASSYTSTNYGYTF
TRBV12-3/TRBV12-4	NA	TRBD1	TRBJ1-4	TGTGCCAGCAGTGAACGGACAGGGAGGGCTAATGAAAAACTGTTTTTT	CASSERTGRANEKLFF
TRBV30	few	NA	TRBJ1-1	TGTGCCTGGAGTGAAACGAACACTGAAGCTTTCTTT	CAWSETNTEAFF